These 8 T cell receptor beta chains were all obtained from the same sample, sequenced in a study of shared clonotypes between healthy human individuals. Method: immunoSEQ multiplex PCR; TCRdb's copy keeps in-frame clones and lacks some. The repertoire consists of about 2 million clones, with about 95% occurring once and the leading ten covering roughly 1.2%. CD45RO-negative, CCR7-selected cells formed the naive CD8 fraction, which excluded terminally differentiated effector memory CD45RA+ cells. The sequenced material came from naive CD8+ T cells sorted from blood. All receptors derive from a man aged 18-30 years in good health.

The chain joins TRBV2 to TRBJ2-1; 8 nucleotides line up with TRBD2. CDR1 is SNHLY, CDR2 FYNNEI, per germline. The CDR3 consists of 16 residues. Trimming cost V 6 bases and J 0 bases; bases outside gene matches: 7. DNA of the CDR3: TGTGCCAGCAGCGTGGCAACTAGCGGCTCCTACAATGAGCAGTTCTTC. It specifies CASSVATSGSYNEQFF.

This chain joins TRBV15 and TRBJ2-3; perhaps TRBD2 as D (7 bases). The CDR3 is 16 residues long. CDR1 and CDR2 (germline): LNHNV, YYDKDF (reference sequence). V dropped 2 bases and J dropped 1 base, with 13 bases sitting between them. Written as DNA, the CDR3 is TGTGCCACCAGCAGACTCAGGGAGGGGGGCACAGATACGCAGTATTTT. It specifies CATSRLREGGTDTQYF.

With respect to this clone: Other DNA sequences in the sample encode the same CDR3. The CDR3 is CASSVGGSAYEQYF. The CDR3 DNA reads as TGTGCCAGCAGCGTAGGAGGGAGCGCCTACGAGCAGTACTTC. The chain combines TRBV9 with TRBJ2-7; maybe TRBD2 (5 bases). The germline gives CDR1 SGDLS, CDR2 YYNGEE. Trimming removed 0 bases from V and 2 bases from J, with 9 bases in between. This CDR3 is built from 14 residues.

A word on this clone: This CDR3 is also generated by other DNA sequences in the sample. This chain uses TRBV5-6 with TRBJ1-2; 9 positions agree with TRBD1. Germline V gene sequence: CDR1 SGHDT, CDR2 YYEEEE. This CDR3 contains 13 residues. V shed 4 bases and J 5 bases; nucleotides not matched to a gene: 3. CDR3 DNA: TGTGCCAGCAGCCCTGGGACAGGGTATGGCTACACCTTC. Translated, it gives CASSPGTGYGYTF.

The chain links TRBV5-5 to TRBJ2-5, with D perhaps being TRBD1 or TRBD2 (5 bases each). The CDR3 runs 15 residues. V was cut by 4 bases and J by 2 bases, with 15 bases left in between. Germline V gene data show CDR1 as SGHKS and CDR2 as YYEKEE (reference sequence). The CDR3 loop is CASSGGGNAQETQYF. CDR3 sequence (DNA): TGTGCCAGCAGCGGGGGTGGTAATGCTCAAGAGACCCAGTACTTC.

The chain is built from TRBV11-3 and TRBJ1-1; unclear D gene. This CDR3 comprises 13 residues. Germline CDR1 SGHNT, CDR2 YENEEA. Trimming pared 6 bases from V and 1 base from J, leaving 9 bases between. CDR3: CASRESGNTEAFF. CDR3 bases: TGTGCCAGCAGAGAATCAGGGAACACTGAAGCTTTCTTT.

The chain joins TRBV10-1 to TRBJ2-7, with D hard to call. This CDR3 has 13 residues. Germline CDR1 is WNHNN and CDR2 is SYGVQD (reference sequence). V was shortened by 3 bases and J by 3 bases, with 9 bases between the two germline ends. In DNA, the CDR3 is TGCGCCAGCAGTGATGAAAACCTCTACGAGCAGTACTTC. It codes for CASSDENLYEQYF.

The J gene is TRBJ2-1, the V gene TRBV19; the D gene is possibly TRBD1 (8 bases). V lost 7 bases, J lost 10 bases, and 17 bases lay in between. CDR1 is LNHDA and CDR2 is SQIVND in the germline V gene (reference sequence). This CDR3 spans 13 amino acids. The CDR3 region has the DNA TGTGCCAGTACTTCACAGGGGGACTACGAGCAGTTCTTC. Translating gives CASTSQGDYEQFF.